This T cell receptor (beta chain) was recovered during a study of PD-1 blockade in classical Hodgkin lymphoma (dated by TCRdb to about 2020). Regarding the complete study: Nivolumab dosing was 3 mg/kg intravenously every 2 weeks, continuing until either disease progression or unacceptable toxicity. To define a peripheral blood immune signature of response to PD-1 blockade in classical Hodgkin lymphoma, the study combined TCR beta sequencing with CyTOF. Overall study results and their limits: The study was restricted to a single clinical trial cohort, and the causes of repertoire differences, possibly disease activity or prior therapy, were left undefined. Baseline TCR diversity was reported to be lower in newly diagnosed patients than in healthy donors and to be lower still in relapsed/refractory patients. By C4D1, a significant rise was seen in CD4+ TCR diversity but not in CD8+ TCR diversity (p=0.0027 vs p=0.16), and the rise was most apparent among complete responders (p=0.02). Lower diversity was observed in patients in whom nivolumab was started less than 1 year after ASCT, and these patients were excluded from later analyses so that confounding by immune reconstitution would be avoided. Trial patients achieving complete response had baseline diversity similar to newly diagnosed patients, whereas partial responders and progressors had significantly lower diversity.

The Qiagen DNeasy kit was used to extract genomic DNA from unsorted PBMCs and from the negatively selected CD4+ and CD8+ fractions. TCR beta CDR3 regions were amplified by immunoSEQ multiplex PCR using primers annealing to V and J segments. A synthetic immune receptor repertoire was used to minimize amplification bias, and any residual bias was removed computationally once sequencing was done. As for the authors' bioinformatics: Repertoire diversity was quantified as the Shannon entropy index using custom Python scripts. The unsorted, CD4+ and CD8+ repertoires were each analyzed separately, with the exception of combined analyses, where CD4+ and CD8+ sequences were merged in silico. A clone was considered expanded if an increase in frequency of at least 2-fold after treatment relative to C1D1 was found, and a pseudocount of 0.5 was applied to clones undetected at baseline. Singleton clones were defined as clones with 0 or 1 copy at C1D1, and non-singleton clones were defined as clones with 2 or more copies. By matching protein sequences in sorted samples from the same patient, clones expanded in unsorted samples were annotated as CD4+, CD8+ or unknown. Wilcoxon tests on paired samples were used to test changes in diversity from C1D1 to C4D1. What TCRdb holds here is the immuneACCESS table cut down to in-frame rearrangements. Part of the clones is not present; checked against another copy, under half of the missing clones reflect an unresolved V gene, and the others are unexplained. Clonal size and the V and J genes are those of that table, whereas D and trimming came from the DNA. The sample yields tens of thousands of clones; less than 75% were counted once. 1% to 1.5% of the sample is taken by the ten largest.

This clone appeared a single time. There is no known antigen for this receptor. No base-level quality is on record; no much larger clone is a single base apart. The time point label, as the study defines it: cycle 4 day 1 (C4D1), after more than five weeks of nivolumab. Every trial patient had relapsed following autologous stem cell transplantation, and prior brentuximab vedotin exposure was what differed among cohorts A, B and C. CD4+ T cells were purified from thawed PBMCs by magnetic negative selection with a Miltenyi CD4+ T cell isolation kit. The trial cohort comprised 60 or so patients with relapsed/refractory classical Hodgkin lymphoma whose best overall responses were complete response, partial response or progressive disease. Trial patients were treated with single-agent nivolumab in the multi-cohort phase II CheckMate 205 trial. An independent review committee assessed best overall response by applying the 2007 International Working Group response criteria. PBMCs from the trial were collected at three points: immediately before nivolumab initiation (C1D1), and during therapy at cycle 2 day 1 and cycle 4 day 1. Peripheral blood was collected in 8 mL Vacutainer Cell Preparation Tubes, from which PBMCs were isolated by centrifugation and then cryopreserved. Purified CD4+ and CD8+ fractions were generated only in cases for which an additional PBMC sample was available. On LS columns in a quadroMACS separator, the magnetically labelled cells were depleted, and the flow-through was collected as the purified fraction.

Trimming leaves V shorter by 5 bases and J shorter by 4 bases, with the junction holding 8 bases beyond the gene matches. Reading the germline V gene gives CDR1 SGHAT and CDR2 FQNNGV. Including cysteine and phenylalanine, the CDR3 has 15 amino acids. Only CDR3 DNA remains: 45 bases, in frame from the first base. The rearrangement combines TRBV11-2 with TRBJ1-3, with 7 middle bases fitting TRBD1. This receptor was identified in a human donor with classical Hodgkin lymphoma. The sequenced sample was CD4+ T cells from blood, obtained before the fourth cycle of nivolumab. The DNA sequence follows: TGTGCCAGCAGCGCAAACAGGGGTTACGGAAACACCATATATTTT. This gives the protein CASSANRGYGNTIYF.